These 2 T cell receptor beta chains originate from one sample sequenced in a study of blood T cell repertoires in COVID-19. Data came from immunoSEQ multiplex PCR; TCRdb stores just in-frame clones and leaves some out. The sample includes 130,000 to 150,000 clones, just under 85% seen only once; the top ten take approximately 2.7%. The specimen was peripheral blood. The origin of the receptors is a woman between 40 and 55 years old with active or convalescent COVID-19.

V and J are TRBV5-6 and TRBJ2-3, with D uncertain. V gave up 4 bases and J gave up 10 bases, with 13 bases separating them. The CDR3 is 12 residues long. Germline CDR1 SGHDT, CDR2 YYEEEE. DNA for the CDR3: TGTGCCAGCAGCCGGAAGTCGCGGCCGCAGTATTTT. Residues: CASSRKSRPQYF.

The rearrangement uses TRBV5-5 and TRBJ1-2; tentative D call: TRBD1 (6 bases). The CDR3 loop spans 12 amino acids. The ends were cut back, 0 bases at V and 11 bases at J, with 11 bases in the middle. Germline values: CDR1 SGHKS, CDR2 YYEKEE (reference sequence). CDR3 in DNA: TGTGCCAGCAGCTTGGGACAGGAGGTTTACACCTTC. The encoded protein is CASSLGQEVYTF.